One sample yielded the 32 T cell receptor beta chains listed below, sequenced in a study of blood T cell repertoires in COVID-19. Sequencing used immunoSEQ multiplex PCR; TCRdb keeps in-frame clones, though not all of them. Altogether around 60,000 clones are present, 89% being singletons, with the ten largest covering approximately 14%. The specimen sequenced was peripheral blood. The receptors originated from a woman in her sixties or seventies with active COVID-19.

The table lists this clone with a count of one. This chain links TRBV6-5 with TRBJ1-1; D call uncertain. This CDR3 is built from 14 residues. Per germline, CDR1 MNHEY and CDR2 SVGAGI. Trimming removed 6 bases from V and 4 bases from J, with 15 bases in between. The CDR3 sequence: CASSRGNPGTEAFF. The CDR3 region has the DNA TGTGCCAGCAGCCGCGGCAATCCGGGCACTGAAGCTTTCTTT.

This clone came up once. The gene calls are TRBV7-3 and TRBJ2-1; TRBD2 matches at 8 bases. Germline CDR1 and CDR2: SGHTA and FQGTGA. V trimming: 8 bases; J trimming: 7 bases; junction bases outside the gene matches: 13. The CDR3 sequence is 15 residues long. CDR3 nucleotide sequence: TGTGCCAGCTCCATTTCGGCGGGGGGAAGGAATGAGCAGTTCTTC. The encoded protein is CASSISAGGRNEQFF. Together with reference TRBV7-3 and TRBJ2-1, the CDR3 gives the full variable domain: GAGVSQTPSNKVTEKGKYVELRCDPISGHTALYWYRQSLGQGPEFLIYFQGTGAADDSGLPNDRFFAVRPEGSVSTLKIQRTERGDSAVYLCASSISAGGRNEQFFGPGTRLTVL.

This rearrangement joins TRBV19 to TRBJ1-4; weak D call: TRBD1 (6 bases). Germline loops: CDR1 LNHDA, CDR2 SQIVND (reference sequence). The CDR3 has 14 amino acids. V lost 7 bases, J lost 7 bases, and 16 bases lay in between. As DNA, the CDR3 is TGTGCCAGTAATCCCACAGGGTATCCTGAAAAACTGTTTTTT. Protein sequence: CASNPTGYPEKLFF.

The gene calls are TRBV5-1 and TRBJ2-3, with 8 bases matching TRBD2. Germline V gives CDR1 SGHRS, CDR2 YFSETQ. CDR3 size: 17 residues. V was clipped by 4 bases and J by 0 bases; unmatched bases: 10. CDR3: CASSLHQRGRSTDTQYF. The DNA of the CDR3 is TGCGCCAGCAGCCTCCATCAGCGGGGGAGGAGCACAGATACGCAGTATTTT.

This chain uses TRBV5-4 with TRBJ1-6, with no clear D. The CDR3 runs 15 residues. Germline CDR1 and CDR2: SGHNT and YYREEE (reference sequence). Trimming pared 0 bases from V and 6 bases from J, leaving 10 bases between. CDR3 in amino acids: CASSLDSSGNSPLHF. As DNA, the CDR3 is TGTGCCAGCAGCTTGGATAGCAGTGGTAATTCACCCCTCCACTTT.

This sequence joins TRBV19 and TRBJ2-1; 12 nucleotides line up with TRBD2. Germline V gene sequence: CDR1 LNHDA, CDR2 SQIVND (reference sequence). The trim removed 6 bases at V and 6 bases at J, leaving 6 bases unmatched. The CDR3 sequence is 15 residues long. The CDR3 DNA follows: TGTGCCAGTAGCATGGGACTAGCGGGTTCCAATGAGCAGTTCTTC. Its protein is CASSMGLAGSNEQFF.

In its sample, this clone was seen a few times. The chain uses TRBV7-8 and TRBJ2-5; 9 nucleotides match TRBD2. The germline gives CDR1 SGHVS, CDR2 FQNEAQ. There are 17 residues in the CDR3. J lost 5 bases, V lost 2 bases, and 12 bases had no gene match. For the CDR3, the DNA is TGTGCCAGCAGCTTAACTGGCGGGGGGGCCAGGGGGGAGACCCAGTACTTC. This gives the protein CASSLTGGGARGETQYF.

V is TRBV7-6 and J is TRBJ1-1; D remains ambiguous. CDR1 SGHVS and CDR2 FNYEAQ come from the germline V gene. CDR3 length equals 14 residues. The germline V and J ends were trimmed by 5 bases and 4 bases, with 14 bases remaining between them. CDR3 protein: CASSPGRGGTEAFF. CDR3 sequence (DNA): TGTGCCAGCAGCCCCGGACGGGGTGGCACTGAAGCTTTCTTT.

The chain combines TRBV10-3 with TRBJ1-4; D is uncertain. The germline V gene encodes CDR1 ENHRY and CDR2 SYGVKD. This CDR3 is built from 14 residues. Between the trimmed V and J ends, which lost 5 bases and 7 bases, there was a span of 14 bases. The CDR3 coding sequence is TGTGCCATCAGTATTGAAGGGCGGGGTGAAAAACTGTTTTTT. It codes for CAISIEGRGEKLFF.

V gene TRBV7-2 combines with J gene TRBJ2-2; possibly TRBD1 for D (6 bases). CDR1 is SGHTA, CDR2 FQGNSA, per germline. The CDR3 loop spans 16 amino acids. Trimming stripped 5 bases from V and 0 bases from J, with 13 bases between. The DNA for the CDR3 is TGTGCCAGCAGCATTACCGGGACAACGAACACCGGGGAGCTGTTTTTT. Translated, it gives CASSITGTTNTGELFF.

The chain carries TRBV5-1 and TRBJ1-6, with 8 bases aligning to TRBD1. Germline CDR1 and CDR2: SGHRS and YFSETQ. The CDR3 runs to 13 residues. Unmatched junction bases numbered 2, after V lost 7 bases and J lost 5 bases. The CDR3: CASRQGNNSPLHF. DNA of the CDR3: TGCGCCAGCCGACAGGGGAATAATTCACCCCTCCACTTT. The entire variable domain, with the rest obtained from reference TRBV5-1 and TRBJ1-6, is as follows: KAGVTQTPRYLIKTRGQQVTLSCSPISGHRSVSWYQQTPGQGLQFLFEYFSETQRNKGNFPGRFSGRQFSNSRSEMNVSTLELGDSALYLCASRQGNNSPLHFGNGTRLTVT.

V is TRBV12-5 and J is TRBJ1-1; 8 bases match TRBD1. The CDR3 contains 15 residues. Germline V gene data show CDR1 as LGHNT and CDR2 as FRNRAP. Unmatched junction bases numbered 10, after V lost 5 bases and J lost 5 bases. The CDR3 DNA is TGTGCTAGTGGTGGTGTGGGGACAGGTCGGACTGAAGCTTTCTTT. Translating it yields CASGGVGTGRTEAFF.

V usage is TRBV27 and J usage is TRBJ1-6; tentatively, D is TRBD1 (6 bases). Germline CDR1 is MNHEY and CDR2 is SMNVEV (reference sequence). The CDR3 is 14 residues long. V was shortened by 6 bases and J by 8 bases, with 14 bases between the two germline ends. The CDR3 spells CASRRIGGYSPLHF. Here the CDR3 DNA reads TGTGCCAGCAGACGAATAGGGGGTTATTCACCCCTCCACTTT.

This chain connects TRBV6-5 to TRBJ2-1; perhaps TRBD2 as D (6 bases). This CDR3 is built from 14 residues. The germline V and J ends were trimmed by 7 bases and 7 bases, with 17 bases remaining between them. In germline, CDR1 is MNHEY, CDR2 SVGAGI. CDR3 coding DNA: TGTGCCAGCACAGAACCAGGCGGGGCTAATGAGCAGTTCTTC. Translated: CASTEPGGANEQFF.

The rearrangement links TRBV7-2 to TRBJ2-7; TRBD1 matches at 9 bases. The CDR3 sequence is 16 residues long. Germline V gene sequence: CDR1 SGHTA, CDR2 FQGNSA. V trimming: 5 bases; J trimming: 2 bases; junction bases outside the gene matches: 10. CDR3 region: CASSPDGTGRAYEQYF. The CDR3 nucleotides are TGTGCCAGCAGCCCCGATGGGACAGGGAGGGCCTACGAGCAGTACTTC.

The chain recombines TRBV2 with TRBJ1-1; D call uncertain. CDR1 and CDR2 (germline): SNHLY, FYNNEI. V lost 3 bases and J lost 3, with 5 bases in between. The CDR3 extends over 12 amino acids. CDR3 region: CASSDPDTEAFF. DNA for the CDR3: TGTGCCAGCAGTGATCCAGACACTGAAGCTTTCTTT.

The chain couples TRBV6-5 to TRBJ2-1; D perhaps matches TRBD1 (5 bases). This CDR3 contains 14 residues. V was trimmed by 6 bases and J by 0 bases, leaving 9 bases between them. Germline assignment: CDR1 MNHEY and CDR2 SVGAGI. As DNA, the CDR3 is TGTGCCAGCAGCAGGGAATTCTCCTACAATGAGCAGTTCTTC. As protein: CASSREFSYNEQFF.

The CDR3 reads CASSRQALNTEAFF. CDR3 bases: TGTGCCAGCAGTCGACAGGCACTGAACACTGAAGCTTTCTTT. The chain recombines TRBV28 with TRBJ1-1; D might be TRBD1 (6 bases). Germline V gives CDR1 MDHEN, CDR2 SYDVKM. V was cut by 5 bases and J by 0 bases, with 10 bases left in between. This CDR3 is built from 14 residues.

The gene calls are TRBV5-6 and TRBJ1-2; 9 bases align to TRBD1. CDR3 length: 14 residues. Germline lookup yields CDR1 SGHDT and CDR2 YYEEEE. The J segment lost 3 bases and the V segment lost 6 bases, leaving 6 bases of the junction unmatched. In DNA, the CDR3 is TGTGCCAGCACCCGGACAGGGGTCTACTATGGCTACACCTTC. Amino acid sequence: CASTRTGVYYGYTF.

This clone was seen just once. The genes are TRBV30 and TRBJ2-1, with D possibly being TRBD2 (5 bases). The germline V and J ends were trimmed by 4 bases and 7 bases, with 14 bases remaining between them. The germline V gene encodes CDR1 GTSNPN and CDR2 SVGIG (reference sequence). This CDR3 has 13 residues. The chain's CDR3 is CAWTTPGLNEQFF. Here the CDR3 DNA reads TGTGCCTGGACTACCCCGGGATTGAATGAGCAGTTCTTC.

The J gene is TRBJ1-1, the V gene TRBV7-3; the match to TRBD1 covers 8 bases. The CDR3 spans 14 residues. With V trimmed by 1 base and J by 6 bases, 4 bases remained unmatched. The germline V gene has CDR1 SGHTA and CDR2 FQGTGA. Written as DNA, the CDR3 is TGTGCCAGCAGCTTAAGCAGGGGGCGGGCTGAAGCTTTCTTT. It is translated as CASSLSRGRAEAFF.

V gene TRBV19 combines with J gene TRBJ1-5; 11 bases align to TRBD1. The length of the CDR3 is 17 residues. V lost 4 bases, J lost 2 bases, and 7 bases stayed unmatched. CDR1 LNHDA and CDR2 SQIVND come from the germline V gene (reference sequence). CDR3 amino acids: CASSTWDRGYGNQPQHF. The CDR3 coding sequence is TGTGCCAGTAGTACCTGGGACAGGGGGTATGGCAATCAGCCCCAGCATTTT.

V is TRBV28 and J is TRBJ1-2; 9 bases fit TRBD1. This CDR3 contains 14 residues. Germline trimming cut 4 bases from V and 5 bases from J; bases unmatched to any gene: 5. Germline-derived CDR1 and CDR2 are MDHEN and SYDVKM. CDR3 amino acids: CASSSMGQGYGYTF. CDR3 DNA sequence: TGTGCCAGCAGTTCTATGGGACAGGGATATGGCTACACCTTC.

The chain recombines TRBV6-5 with TRBJ1-4; TRBD1 matches 7 bases. V trimming: 8 bases; J trimming: 7 bases; junction bases outside the gene matches: 7. Germline CDR1 and CDR2: MNHEY and SVGAGI. The CDR3 length is 13 residues. CDR3 in DNA: TGTGCCAGCGGTTTGACAGGGCGTGAAAAACTGTTTTTT. It translates to CASGLTGREKLFF.

This rearrangement joins TRBV11-3 to TRBJ2-3, with D possibly being TRBD1 (5 bases). The CDR3 covers 16 residues. Per the germline V gene, CDR1 is SGHNT and CDR2 is YENEEA. Trimming took 5 bases from V and 1 from J, leaving 16 bases between them. The CDR3 loop is CASSPEGQGGTDTQYF. As DNA, the CDR3 is TGTGCCAGCAGCCCAGAAGGGCAGGGCGGCACAGATACGCAGTATTTT.

The chain uses TRBV21-1 and TRBJ1-1. TRBV21-1 is a recognized pseudogene. This CDR3 contains 15 residues. The CDR3 DNA reads TGTGCCAGCAGCAAAGTAGCGGATAGGGACACTGAAGCTTTCTTT. Translated: CASSKVADRDTEAFF.

The CDR3 nucleotides read TGTGCCAGCAGCGTAGAGGGACAGGGGAACTATGGCTACACCTTC. Its protein product is CASSVEGQGNYGYTF. The chain is built from TRBV9 and TRBJ1-2; 10 nucleotides match TRBD1. Germline CDR1 reads SGDLS; CDR2 reads YYNGEE. The trim removed 0 bases at V and 2 bases at J, leaving 1 base unmatched. This CDR3 comprises 15 residues.

V gene TRBV7-2 combines with J gene TRBJ2-7, with D possibly matching TRBD1 (5 bases). V gave up 1 base and J gave up 2 bases, with 12 bases separating them. CDR1 SGHTA and CDR2 FQGNSA come from the germline V gene. This CDR3 spans 15 amino acids. The CDR3 loop reads CASSLVRGPTYEQYF. Here the CDR3 DNA reads TGTGCCAGCAGCTTAGTAAGGGGCCCTACCTACGAGCAGTACTTC.

V and J are TRBV3-1 (or the pseudogene TRBV3-2) and TRBJ2-7; D is undetermined. The CDR3 consists of 12 residues. The V and J ends lost 4 bases and 4 bases respectively, with 8 bases between them. Germline CDR1 reads LGHDT; CDR2 reads YNNKEL (reference sequence). Here the CDR3 DNA reads TGTGCCAGCAGCCTGACAACATACGAGCAGTACTTC. It encodes CASSLTTYEQYF.

The CDR3 sequence is CASSLEQFSGNTIYF. CDR3 sequence (DNA): TGCGCCAGCAGCTTGGAGCAATTCTCTGGAAACACCATATATTTT. The chain couples TRBV5-1 to TRBJ1-3, with no clear D. The germline CDR1 and CDR2 sequences are SGHRS and YFSETQ. This CDR3 is built from 15 residues. V was clipped by 0 bases and J by 0 bases, with 7 bases between them.

This chain joins TRBV11-2 and TRBJ1-1; maybe TRBD1 (5 bases). Per germline, CDR1 SGHAT and CDR2 FQNNGV. The V and J ends lost 1 base and 5 bases respectively, with 11 bases between them. The CDR3 is made up of 14 amino acids. The CDR3: CASSLGAQGTEAFF. CDR3 in DNA: TGTGCCAGCAGCTTAGGGGCCCAGGGTACTGAAGCTTTCTTT. The full variable domain, its missing parts supplied by reference TRBV11-2 and TRBJ1-1, is EAGVAQSPRYKIIEKRQSVAFWCNPISGHATLYWYQQILGQGPKLLIQFQNNGVVDDSQLPKDRFSAERLKGVDSTLKIQPAKLEDSAVYLCASSLGAQGTEAFFGQGTRLTVV.

The chain recombines TRBV10-1 with TRBJ2-3, with TRBD2 identical over 7 bases. Germline V gives CDR1 WNHNN, CDR2 SYGVQD (reference sequence). The CDR3 length is 13 residues. V lost 2 bases, J lost 4 bases, and 0 bases stayed unmatched. The CDR3 nucleotides read TGCGCCAGCAGTGAGGGACTAGCAGATACGCAGTATTTT. It is translated as CASSEGLADTQYF.